This TCR beta chain stems from a study of T cells after yellow fever vaccination. Study results and caveats: Shared CD4/CD8 clonotypes were a small share, likely from convergent recombination. Faster peaking, at day 5 versus 15, marked a secondary response that was weaker.

This CDR3 has 12 amino acids. V shed 5 bases and J shed 10 bases, with 13 bases lying between them. In germline, CDR1 is SGHVS, CDR2 FQNEAQ. This clonotype occurred a few times. Its antigen is currently unknown. Via MiXCR, TCRdb re-called the 5' RACE reads, giving one row per CDR3 protein. The table records some 250,000 distinct CDR3 sequences, less than 9% of them present only once. The gene calls are TRBV7-8 and TRBJ2-3; D is ambiguous. This sequence was found in a man aged 25 to 40 who received the YFV17D yellow fever vaccine. The material sequenced was CD4+ T cells sorted from PBMCs, taken 15 days after the yellow fever booster vaccination. The CDR3 nucleotides read TGTGCCAGCAGCCGCTCGACGCCCTCGCAGTATTTT. It translates to CASSRSTPSQYF.